The T cell receptor (beta chain) under discussion was sequenced for a study of blood T cells in healthy people across ages. Findings and limits, study-wide: Higher diversity and more naive CD4+ cells were features of long-lived donors, compared to aged donors.

The second PCR ran roughly 6 to 11 cycles with a sample-barcoded 5' primer and J-beta primers. One entry per CDR3 protein, called by TCRdb with MiXCR from the 5' RACE reads. The data show about 1.1 million distinct CDR3 sequences, with approximately 38% seen just once and about an eighth held by the top ten. Of note for this clonotype: Antigen: not known.

The J segment lost 0 bases and the V segment lost 3 bases, leaving 4 bases of the junction unmatched. In germline, CDR1 is LGHDT, CDR2 YNNKEL (reference sequence). This CDR3 has 16 amino acids. The rearrangement links TRBV3-1 to TRBJ2-1; TRBD2 agrees at 8 bases. The sample taken for sequencing was blood. This receptor was taken from a man aged 18 to 29 in good health. CDR3 in amino acids: CASSHLAGRSYNEQFF. The CDR3 DNA reads TGTGCCAGCAGCCACTTAGCGGGACGCTCCTACAATGAGCAGTTCTTC.